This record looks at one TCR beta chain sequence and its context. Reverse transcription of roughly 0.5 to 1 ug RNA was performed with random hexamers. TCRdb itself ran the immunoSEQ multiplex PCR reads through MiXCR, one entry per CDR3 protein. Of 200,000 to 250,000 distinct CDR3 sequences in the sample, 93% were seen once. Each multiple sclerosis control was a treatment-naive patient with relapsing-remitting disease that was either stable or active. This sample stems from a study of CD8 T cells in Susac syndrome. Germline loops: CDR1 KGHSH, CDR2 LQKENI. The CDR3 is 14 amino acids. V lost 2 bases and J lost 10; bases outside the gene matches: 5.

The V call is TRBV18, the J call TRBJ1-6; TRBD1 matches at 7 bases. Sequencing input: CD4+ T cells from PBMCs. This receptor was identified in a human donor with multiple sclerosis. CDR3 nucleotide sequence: TGTGCCAGCTCACCAAACAGGGGAGAGTCACCCCTCCACTTT. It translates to CASSPNRGESPLHF. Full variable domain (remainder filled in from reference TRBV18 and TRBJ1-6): NAGVMQNPRHLVRRRGQEARLRCSPMKGHSHVYWYRQLPEEGLKFMVYLQKENIIDESGMPKERFSAEFPKEGPSILRIQQVVRGDSAAYFCASSPNRGESPLHFGNGTRLTVT.